The entry below describes one T cell receptor beta chain. Its specificity is unknown. These data belong to a study of regulatory T cells in long-lasting Graves disease. Whole-study context: Those with persistent Graves' disease had received antithyroid drugs for over 5 years with positive TSH receptor antibodies.

The V gene lost 8 bases and the J gene lost 6 bases, with 12 bases spanning the gap. The CDR3 length is 12 residues. CDR1 and CDR2 (germline): MNHEY, SMNVEV (reference sequence). Regarding the study as a whole: Persistent disease preferred TRBV28, TRBJ1-2 and TRBJ2-5; new disease, TRBV20-1 and TRBJ2-1. Accuracy may have been reduced by the small sample size.

According to the study, TCR beta libraries were built with iRepertoire HTBI primers and CDR3-region Arm-PCR. TCRdb processed the multiplex PCR reads anew with MiXCR; each CDR3 protein has one entry. This table holds under 450,000 distinct CDR3 sequences, 20% to 30% found once. The time point was: persistent/refractory GD, antithyroid drugs over 5 years with positive TRAb. RNA isolated from PBMCs was used to make the TCR library. By American Thyroid Association guidelines, Graves' disease was diagnosed in the cohort. The chain uses TRBV27 and TRBJ2-3; no definite D call. The sequence was obtained from a female donor with Graves disease. The sequencing here drew on peripheral blood mononuclear cells (PBMCs), taken when the disease was refractory, from a patient treated with antithyroid drugs. The CDR3 reads CASGLRSDTQYF. The CDR3 nucleotides are TGTGCCAGCGGCCTCCGTTCCGATACGCAGTATTTT.